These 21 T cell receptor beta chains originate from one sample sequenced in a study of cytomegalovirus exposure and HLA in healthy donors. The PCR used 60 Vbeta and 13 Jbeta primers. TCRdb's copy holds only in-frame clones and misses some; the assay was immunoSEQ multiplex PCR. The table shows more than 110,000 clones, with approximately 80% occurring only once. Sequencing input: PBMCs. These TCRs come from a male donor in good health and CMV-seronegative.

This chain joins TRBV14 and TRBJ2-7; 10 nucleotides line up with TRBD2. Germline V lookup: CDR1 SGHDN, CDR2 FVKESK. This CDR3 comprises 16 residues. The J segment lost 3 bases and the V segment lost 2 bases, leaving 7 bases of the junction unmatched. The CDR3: CASSQLGLAKNYEQYF. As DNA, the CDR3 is TGTGCCAGCAGCCAACTGGGACTAGCGAAAAACTACGAGCAGTACTTC.

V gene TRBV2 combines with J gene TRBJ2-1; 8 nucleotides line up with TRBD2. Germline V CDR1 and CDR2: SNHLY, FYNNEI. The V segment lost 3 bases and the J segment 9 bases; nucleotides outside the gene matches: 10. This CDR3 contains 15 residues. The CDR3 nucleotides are TGTGCCAGCAGTGACTGGGCGGGAGGCGGGGGTGAGCAGTTCTTC. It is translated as CASSDWAGGGGEQFF.

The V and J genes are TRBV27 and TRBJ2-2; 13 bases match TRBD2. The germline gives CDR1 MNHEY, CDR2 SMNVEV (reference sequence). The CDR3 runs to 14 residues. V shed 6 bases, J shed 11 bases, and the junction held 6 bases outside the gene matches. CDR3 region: CASRPGTSGVELFF. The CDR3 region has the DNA TGTGCCAGCAGACCTGGGACTAGCGGGGTCGAGCTGTTTTTT.

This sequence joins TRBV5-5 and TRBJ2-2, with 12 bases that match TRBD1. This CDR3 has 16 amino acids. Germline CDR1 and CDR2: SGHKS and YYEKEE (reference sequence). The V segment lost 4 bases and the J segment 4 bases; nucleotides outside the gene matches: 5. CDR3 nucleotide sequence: TGTGCCAGCAGCAGGGACAGGGGGCAAGGCACCGGGGAGCTGTTTTTT. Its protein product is CASSRDRGQGTGELFF.

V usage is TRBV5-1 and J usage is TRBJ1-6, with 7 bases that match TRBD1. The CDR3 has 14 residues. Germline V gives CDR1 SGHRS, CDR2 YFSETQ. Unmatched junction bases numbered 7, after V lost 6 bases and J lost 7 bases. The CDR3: CASKFGTENSPLHF. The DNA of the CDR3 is TGCGCCAGCAAATTCGGGACAGAAAATTCACCCCTCCACTTT.

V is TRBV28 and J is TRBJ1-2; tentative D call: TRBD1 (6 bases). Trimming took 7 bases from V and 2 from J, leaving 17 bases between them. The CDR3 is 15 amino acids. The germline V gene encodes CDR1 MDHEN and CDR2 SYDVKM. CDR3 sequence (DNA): TGTGCCAGCACAGCAGGGGCAGGGTTAAACTATGGCTACACCTTC. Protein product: CASTAGAGLNYGYTF.

The CDR3 DNA follows: TGTGCCAGCTCATCGGGACTAGCGGGGGCTACTAGCACAGATACGCAGTATTTT. Encoded protein: CASSSGLAGATSTDTQYF. The chain employs TRBV18 and TRBJ2-3; 14 positions agree with TRBD2. The CDR3 runs to 18 residues. Germline CDR1 and CDR2: KGHSH and LQKENI. V lost 5 bases, J lost 0 bases, and 7 bases stayed unmatched.

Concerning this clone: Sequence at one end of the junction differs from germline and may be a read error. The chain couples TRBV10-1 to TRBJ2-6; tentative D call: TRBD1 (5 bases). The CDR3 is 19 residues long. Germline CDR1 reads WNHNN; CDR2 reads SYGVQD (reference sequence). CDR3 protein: CASSPLLRALLSGANGLTF. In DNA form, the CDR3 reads TGCGCCAGCAGCCCCTTGCTCAGGGCGCTTCTCTCTGGGGCCAACGGCCTGACTTTC.

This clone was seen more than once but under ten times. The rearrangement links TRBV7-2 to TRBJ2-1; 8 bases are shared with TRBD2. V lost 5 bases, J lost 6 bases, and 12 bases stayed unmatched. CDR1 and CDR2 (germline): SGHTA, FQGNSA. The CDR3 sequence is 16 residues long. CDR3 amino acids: CASSPAGREGRNEQFF. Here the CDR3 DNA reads TGTGCCAGCAGCCCCGCGGGCCGGGAGGGCCGCAATGAGCAGTTCTTC.

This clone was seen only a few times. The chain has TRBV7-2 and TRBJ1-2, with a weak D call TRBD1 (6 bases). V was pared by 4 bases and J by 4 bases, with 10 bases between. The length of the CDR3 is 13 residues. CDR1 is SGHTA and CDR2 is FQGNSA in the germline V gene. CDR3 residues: CASSSQGPYGYTF. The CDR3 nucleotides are TGTGCCAGCAGCTCGCAGGGGCCCTATGGCTACACCTTC.

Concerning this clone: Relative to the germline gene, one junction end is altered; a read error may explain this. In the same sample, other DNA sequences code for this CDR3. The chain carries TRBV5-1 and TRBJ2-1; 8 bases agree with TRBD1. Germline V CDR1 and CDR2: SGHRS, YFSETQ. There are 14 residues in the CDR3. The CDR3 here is CASLPGQGYNEQFF. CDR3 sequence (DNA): TGCGCCAGCTTACCCGGACAGGGTTACAATGAGCAATTCTTC.

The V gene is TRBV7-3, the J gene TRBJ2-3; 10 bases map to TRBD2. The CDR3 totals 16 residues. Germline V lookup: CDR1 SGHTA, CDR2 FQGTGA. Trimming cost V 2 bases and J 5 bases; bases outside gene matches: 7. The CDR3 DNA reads TGTGCCAGCAGCTTACTAGCGGGAGCTGCAAAAGATACGCAGTATTTT. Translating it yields CASSLLAGAAKDTQYF.

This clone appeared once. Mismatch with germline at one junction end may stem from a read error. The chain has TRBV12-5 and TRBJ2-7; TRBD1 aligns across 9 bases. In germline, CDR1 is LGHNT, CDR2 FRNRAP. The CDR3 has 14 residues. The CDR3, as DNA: TGTGCTAGTGGACCGGGACAGGGATTATTGGAGCGGTACTTC. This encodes CASGPGQGLLERYF.

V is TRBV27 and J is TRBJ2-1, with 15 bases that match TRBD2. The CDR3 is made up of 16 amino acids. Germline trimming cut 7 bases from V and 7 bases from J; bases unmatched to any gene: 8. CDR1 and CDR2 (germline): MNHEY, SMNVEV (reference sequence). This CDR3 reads CASIKSGTSGRNEQFF. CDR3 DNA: TGTGCCAGCATCAAATCCGGGACTAGCGGGAGGAATGAGCAGTTCTTC.

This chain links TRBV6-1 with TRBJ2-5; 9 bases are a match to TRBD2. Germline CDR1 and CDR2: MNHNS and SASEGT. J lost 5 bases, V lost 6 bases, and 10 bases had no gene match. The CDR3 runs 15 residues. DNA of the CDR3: TGTGCCAGCAGGAGGGGGCGGGAGGGCCGGGAGACCCAGTACTTC. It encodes CASRRGREGRETQYF.

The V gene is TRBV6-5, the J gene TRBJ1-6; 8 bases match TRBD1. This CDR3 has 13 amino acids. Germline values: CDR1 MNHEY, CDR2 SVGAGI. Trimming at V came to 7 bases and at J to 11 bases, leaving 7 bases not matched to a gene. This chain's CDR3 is CASTDRARTPLHF. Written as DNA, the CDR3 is TGTGCCAGCACGGACAGGGCAAGGACACCCCTCCACTTT.

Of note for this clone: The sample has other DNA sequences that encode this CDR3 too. Written as DNA, the CDR3 is TGTGCCAGCAGCTCCTACGCACTAGCGGGAGGGCCGAGGTTAAATGAGCAGTTCTTC. Protein product: CASSSYALAGGPRLNEQFF. The rearrangement links TRBV7-6 to TRBJ2-1; 13 bases fit TRBD2. CDR3 length: 19 residues. The junction had 16 bases not matched to a gene; V was cut back by 4 bases and J by 7 bases. Germline CDR1 and CDR2: SGHVS and FNYEAQ.

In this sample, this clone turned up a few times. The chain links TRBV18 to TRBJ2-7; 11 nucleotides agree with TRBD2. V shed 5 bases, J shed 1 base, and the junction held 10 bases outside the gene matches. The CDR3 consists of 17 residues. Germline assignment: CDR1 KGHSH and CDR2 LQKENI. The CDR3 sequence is CASSRSSGRSASYEQYF. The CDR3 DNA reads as TGTGCCAGCTCAAGGTCTAGCGGGAGGAGTGCGTCCTACGAGCAGTACTTC. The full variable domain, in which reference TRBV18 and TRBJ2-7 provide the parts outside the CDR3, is NAGVMQNPRHLVRRRGQEARLRCSPMKGHSHVYWYRQLPEEGLKFMVYLQKENIIDESGMPKERFSAEFPKEGPSILRIQQVVRGDSAAYFCASSRSSGRSASYEQYFGPGTRLTVT.

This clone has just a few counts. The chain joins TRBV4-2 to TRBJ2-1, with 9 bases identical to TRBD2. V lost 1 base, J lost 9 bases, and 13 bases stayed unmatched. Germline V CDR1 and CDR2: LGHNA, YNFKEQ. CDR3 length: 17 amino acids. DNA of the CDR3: TGTGCCAGCAGCCAAGCTTTGGCTAGCGGGGTAGAACTTGAGCAGTTCTTC. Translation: CASSQALASGVELEQFF.

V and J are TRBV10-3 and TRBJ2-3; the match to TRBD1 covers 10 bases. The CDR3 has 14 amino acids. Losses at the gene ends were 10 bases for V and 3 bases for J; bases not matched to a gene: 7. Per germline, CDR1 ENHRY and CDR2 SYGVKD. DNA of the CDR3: TGTGCCACCGAGACAGGGGGCTGGACAGATACGCAGTATTTT. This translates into CATETGGWTDTQYF.

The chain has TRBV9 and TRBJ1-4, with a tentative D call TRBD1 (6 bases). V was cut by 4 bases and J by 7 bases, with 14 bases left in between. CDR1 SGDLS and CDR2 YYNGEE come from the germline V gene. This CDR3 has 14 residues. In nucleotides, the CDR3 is TGTGCCAGCAGCTTTAGGGGGTTGGGTGAAAAACTGTTTTTT. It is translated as CASSFRGLGEKLFF.